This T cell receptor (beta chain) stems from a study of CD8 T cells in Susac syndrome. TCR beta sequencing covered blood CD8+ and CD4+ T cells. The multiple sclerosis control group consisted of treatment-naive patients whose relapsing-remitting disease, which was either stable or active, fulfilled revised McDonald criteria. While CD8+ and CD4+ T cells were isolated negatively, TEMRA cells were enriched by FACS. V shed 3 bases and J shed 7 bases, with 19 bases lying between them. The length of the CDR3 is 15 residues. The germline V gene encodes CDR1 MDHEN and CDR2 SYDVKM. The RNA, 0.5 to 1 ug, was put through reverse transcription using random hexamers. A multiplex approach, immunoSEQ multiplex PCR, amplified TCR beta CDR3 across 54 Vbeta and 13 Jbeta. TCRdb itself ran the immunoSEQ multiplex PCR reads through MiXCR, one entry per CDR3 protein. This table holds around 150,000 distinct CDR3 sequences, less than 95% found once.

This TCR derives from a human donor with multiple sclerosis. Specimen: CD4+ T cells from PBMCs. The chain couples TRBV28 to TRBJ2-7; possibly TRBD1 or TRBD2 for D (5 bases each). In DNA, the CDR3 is TGTGCCAGCAGTTTCGCCGCACTAGAGGGGCTTGAGCAGTACTTC. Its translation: CASSFAALEGLEQYF.